The 17 T cell receptor beta chains given below trace back to one sample, sequenced in a study of blood T cell repertoires in COVID-19. The method was immunoSEQ multiplex PCR; TCRdb's version includes in-frame clones alone and lacks a portion of them. The sample yields more than 40,000 clones, around 86% seen once. Sequencing was carried out using peripheral blood. The receptors here all came from a human donor in a cohort sampled during active COVID-19.

V gene TRBV24-1 combines with J gene TRBJ2-1; TRBD2 might be the D (5 bases). Trimming removed 7 bases from V and 6 bases from J, with 12 bases in between. There are 13 residues in the CDR3. In germline, CDR1 is KGHDR, CDR2 SFDVKD. DNA of the CDR3: TGTGCCACCAGCCGGTTGGAGGCCAATGAGCAGTTCTTC. Translating gives CATSRLEANEQFF.

V and J are TRBV11-2 and TRBJ1-4; D remains unclear. Germline V CDR1 and CDR2: SGHAT, FQNNGV. The CDR3 runs to 15 residues. V was pared by 6 bases and J by 0 bases, with 11 bases between. The CDR3 region is CASSVGVATNEKLFF. The CDR3, as DNA: TGTGCCAGCAGTGTTGGAGTTGCAACTAATGAAAAACTGTTTTTT. Supplemented by reference TRBV11-2 and TRBJ1-4, the full variable domain reads EAGVAQSPRYKIIEKRQSVAFWCNPISGHATLYWYQQILGQGPKLLIQFQNNGVVDDSQLPKDRFSAERLKGVDSTLKIQPAKLEDSAVYLCASSVGVATNEKLFFGSGTQLSVL.

This chain connects TRBV5-6 to TRBJ1-2; D is perhaps TRBD1 (6 bases). Looked up from germline, CDR1 is SGHDT and CDR2 is YYEEEE. The CDR3 sequence is 17 residues long. The V end was cut by 4 bases, the J end by 8 bases, with 27 bases between. The CDR3 region has the DNA TGTGCCAGCAGCCCCCCGCCGGGGGGCTACCAATTGGGAGGCTACACCTTC. Encoded protein: CASSPPPGGYQLGGYTF.

The CDR3 DNA is TGTGCCAGCAACATACGGGACAGGGGACACGAGCAGTACTTC. This encodes CASNIRDRGHEQYF. This chain uses TRBV6-6 with TRBJ2-7, with TRBD1 matching 10 bases. This CDR3 spans 14 amino acids. Trimming removed 7 bases from V and 5 bases from J; junction bases left unmatched: 8. In germline, CDR1 is MNHNY, CDR2 SVGAGI (reference sequence).

The V call is TRBV10-3, the J call TRBJ2-3, with D possibly TRBD1 on 6 matching bases. This CDR3 has 14 residues. CDR1 and CDR2 (germline): ENHRY, SYGVKD. V shed 5 bases and J shed 2 bases, with 11 bases lying between them. CDR3 sequence (DNA): TGTGCCATCAGTTTAGGACAGAACACAGATACGCAGTATTTT. The encoded protein is CAISLGQNTDTQYF.

The chain is built from TRBV7-9 and TRBJ2-7; 7 bases map to TRBD1. CDR1 and CDR2 (germline): SEHNR, FQNEAQ (reference sequence). The V segment lost 1 base and the J segment 2 bases; nucleotides outside the gene matches: 8. CDR3 length equals 16 residues. CDR3 coding DNA: TGTGCCAGCAGCTTAGAACACGAGGGGGCCACCTACGAGCAGTACTTC. Protein product: CASSLEHEGATYEQYF.

The genes are TRBV28 and TRBJ1-1; weak D call: TRBD1 (5 bases). V was cut by 6 bases and J by 6 bases, with 8 bases left in between. This CDR3 region has 11 residues. CDR1 and CDR2 (germline): MDHEN, SYDVKM. CDR3 protein: CASRGRPEAFF. CDR3 DNA sequence: TGTGCCAGCAGGGGGCGACCTGAAGCTTTCTTT.

This sequence joins TRBV27 and TRBJ1-4, with 8 bases matching TRBD1. Trimming took 6 bases from V and 6 from J; bases not matched to a gene: 9. Per the germline V gene, CDR1 is MNHEY and CDR2 is SMNVEV (reference sequence). The CDR3 sequence is 15 residues long. The CDR3 DNA follows: TGTGCCAGCAGCCAAAGACAGGGGATAGATGAAAAACTGTTTTTT. This codes for CASSQRQGIDEKLFF.

This chain uses TRBV7-9 with TRBJ2-5, with 9 bases matching TRBD2. The CDR3 is made up of 15 amino acids. Germline CDR1 reads SEHNR; CDR2 reads FQNEAQ (reference sequence). Trimming removed 0 bases from V and 2 bases from J; junction bases left unmatched: 1. The DNA for the CDR3 is TGTGCCAGCAGCTTAGCTAGCGGGGGTCAAGAGACCCAGTACTTC. It codes for CASSLASGGQETQYF.

The chain is built from TRBV3-1 (or the pseudogene TRBV3-2) and TRBJ1-6; 9 bases are shared with TRBD1. V gave up 3 bases and J gave up 7 bases; unmatched junction bases: 7. This CDR3 is 16 amino acids long. Germline V gene sequence: CDR1 LGHDT, CDR2 YNNKEL (reference sequence). CDR3 sequence (DNA): TGTGCCAGCAGCCAGGGACAGGGTAGGGGGAATTCACCCCTCCACTTT. Translated, it gives CASSQGQGRGNSPLHF.

The V and J genes are TRBV6-5 and TRBJ2-7; 7 nucleotides agree with TRBD2. The CDR3 extends over 13 amino acids. The germline V gene has CDR1 MNHEY and CDR2 SVGAGI. J lost 3 bases, V lost 5 bases, and 4 bases had no gene match. This CDR3 is CASSSGELYEQYF. CDR3 nucleotide sequence: TGTGCCAGCAGTAGCGGGGAGCTCTACGAGCAGTACTTC.

The rearrangement joins TRBV6-5 to TRBJ1-5; no clear D. The CDR3 contains 15 residues. V shed 5 bases and J shed 2 bases, with 13 bases lying between them. In germline, CDR1 is MNHEY, CDR2 SVGAGI. Here the CDR3 reads CASSLRGGGNQPQHF. CDR3 bases: TGTGCCAGCAGTCTACGGGGTGGGGGCAATCAGCCCCAGCATTTT.

V gene TRBV7-2 combines with J gene TRBJ1-2; D gene ambiguous. CDR1 SGHTA and CDR2 FQGNSA come from the germline V gene. V shed 1 base and J shed 1 base, with 10 bases lying between them. The CDR3 has 15 residues. Written as DNA, the CDR3 is TGTGCCAGCAGCTTAGTAACAGCCGTTAACTATGGCTACACCTTC. Its translation is CASSLVTAVNYGYTF.

This clone was observed a handful of times. This chain connects TRBV5-4 to TRBJ1-1; D unresolved. Germline V lookup: CDR1 SGHNT, CDR2 YYREEE (reference sequence). The CDR3 runs to 14 residues. V lost 0 bases and J lost 0, with 6 bases in between. CDR3 sequence (DNA): TGTGCCAGCAGCTTGGGCCACTTGAACACTGAAGCTTTCTTT. This gives the protein CASSLGHLNTEAFF.

This rearrangement joins TRBV30 to TRBJ1-2; no firm D call. The CDR3 sequence is 14 residues long. CDR1 and CDR2 from the germline V gene are GTSNPN and SVGIG (reference sequence). The V gene lost 1 base and the J gene lost 6 bases, with 15 bases spanning the gap. The CDR3 loop reads CAWSATGKADGYTF. The CDR3 DNA is TGTGCCTGGAGTGCGACGGGAAAGGCGGATGGCTACACCTTC.

This clone has a single count. This chain joins TRBV27 and TRBJ1-2; TRBD1 matches at 9 bases. V gave up 4 bases and J gave up 4 bases; unmatched junction bases: 7. The CDR3 loop spans 15 amino acids. Germline V gene sequence: CDR1 MNHEY, CDR2 SMNVEV (reference sequence). CDR3 loop: CASSSRGQGFYGYTF. CDR3 in DNA: TGTGCCAGCAGTTCCAGGGGACAGGGATTCTATGGCTACACCTTC.

This sequence joins TRBV7-9 and TRBJ2-5; D is unclear. This CDR3 spans 14 amino acids. Germline V CDR1 and CDR2: SEHNR, FQNEAQ (reference sequence). V was shortened by 2 bases and J by 3 bases, with 10 bases between the two germline ends. Here the CDR3 DNA reads TGTGCCAGCAGCTTAAGCGTTAAGGAAGAGACCCAGTACTTC. The encoded protein is CASSLSVKEETQYF.